Below, 27 T cell receptor beta chains from the same sample are listed, as sequenced in a study of cytomegalovirus exposure and HLA in healthy donors. Researchers ran the PCR with 60 Vbeta and 13 Jbeta primers. Some clones are missing from TCRdb's copy, which holds only in-frame ones; the method was immunoSEQ multiplex PCR. The table records about 86,000 clones, over 60% of them present only once. Sequencing used PBMCs. Receptor source: a female donor in good health and CMV-seronegative.

The chain links TRBV6-5 to TRBJ2-7; TRBD2 matches at 10 bases. Trimming took 6 bases from V and 2 from J; bases not matched to a gene: 7. The CDR3 spans 15 residues. The germline gives CDR1 MNHEY, CDR2 SVGAGI. The CDR3 here is CASRARTSGAYEQYF. CDR3 nucleotides: TGTGCCAGCAGGGCTCGGACTAGCGGAGCCTACGAGCAGTACTTC.

J is TRBJ2-7 and V is TRBV10-3; 9 bases fit TRBD1. The germline V gene encodes CDR1 ENHRY and CDR2 SYGVKD. Unmatched junction bases numbered 10, after V lost 6 bases and J lost 7 bases. The CDR3 has 14 amino acids. The CDR3 is CAIRLRDRVEEQYF. CDR3 DNA sequence: TGTGCCATCAGGCTCCGGGACAGGGTGGAAGAGCAGTACTTC.

The chain couples TRBV9 to TRBJ2-6; D might be TRBD2 (5 bases). CDR1 SGDLS and CDR2 YYNGEE come from the germline V gene. The germline V and J ends were trimmed by 4 bases and 0 bases, with 14 bases remaining between them. The CDR3 totals 17 residues. CDR3 DNA: TGTGCCAGCAGCCCCCACGCGGGTATCTCTGGGGCCAACGTCCTGACTTTC. It is translated as CASSPHAGISGANVLTF.

This chain's CDR3 is CASSLEPQRSYEQYF. CDR3 bases: TGTGCCAGCAGCTTAGAGCCGCAGAGGTCCTACGAGCAGTACTTC. J is TRBJ2-7 and V is TRBV7-9; D is unresolved. Germline lookup yields CDR1 SEHNR and CDR2 FQNEAQ (reference sequence). CDR3 size: 15 residues. Trimming stripped 1 base from V and 1 base from J, with 11 bases between. The full variable domain, completed using reference TRBV7-9 and TRBJ2-7, is DTGVSQNPRHKITKRGQNVTFRCDPISEHNRLYWYRQTLGQGPEFLTYFQNEAQLEKSRLLSDRFSAERPKGSFSTLEIQRTEQGDSAMYLCASSLEPQRSYEQYFGPGTRLTVT.

The gene calls are TRBV6-5 and TRBJ2-1; TRBD2 aligns across 7 bases. CDR1 and CDR2 (germline): MNHEY, SVGAGI. Unmatched junction bases numbered 5, after V lost 2 bases and J lost 4 bases. This CDR3 region has 15 residues. The CDR3 DNA reads as TGTGCCAGCAGTTACGGACTAGAGAGGTACAATGAGCAGTTCTTC. It specifies CASSYGLERYNEQFF.

This chain joins TRBV7-2 and TRBJ2-5; no clear D. This CDR3 has 13 amino acids. The germline V gene has CDR1 SGHTA and CDR2 FQGNSA. Between the trimmed V and J ends, which lost 5 bases and 4 bases, there was a span of 11 bases. The CDR3 region has the DNA TGTGCCAGCAGCGCTGTCCGGGTAGAGACCCAGTACTTC. This translates into CASSAVRVETQYF.

The chain carries TRBV6-1 and TRBJ1-5; D gene uncertain. The CDR3 has 14 residues. Germline CDR1 is MNHNS and CDR2 is SASEGT. V was cut by 5 bases and J by 0 bases, with 8 bases left in between. This CDR3 reads CASSLPNSNQPQHF. In DNA, the CDR3 is TGTGCCAGCAGTCTACCGAATAGCAATCAGCCCCAGCATTTT.

The V gene is TRBV6-1, the J gene TRBJ1-5; D might be TRBD1 (6 bases). Trimming pared 0 bases from V and 2 bases from J, leaving 8 bases between. The V gene's germline CDR1 is MNHNS and CDR2 SASEGT. The CDR3 runs to 15 residues. CDR3 DNA: TGTGCCAGCAGTGAAGCAGGGGGGGGCAATCAGCCCCAGCATTTT. This translates into CASSEAGGGNQPQHF.

The rearrangement joins TRBV5-1 to TRBJ2-3; 8 bases align to TRBD2. CDR3 length: 16 residues. With 2 bases clipped from V and 2 bases from J, the junction kept 7 bases outside the gene matches. Germline V gene data show CDR1 as SGHRS and CDR2 as YFSETQ. CDR3 loop: CASSFSRGGPTDTQYF. CDR3 sequence (DNA): TGCGCCAGCAGCTTCTCACGGGGGGGGCCCACAGATACGCAGTATTTT.

The J gene is TRBJ1-5, the V gene TRBV6-5; D might be TRBD1 (6 bases). Germline-derived CDR1 and CDR2 are MNHEY and SVGAGI. There are 13 residues in the CDR3. The V end was cut by 0 bases, the J end by 7 bases, with 7 bases between. The CDR3 here is CASSYSTGQPQHF. Here the CDR3 DNA reads TGTGCCAGCAGTTACTCGACAGGCCAGCCCCAGCATTTT.

This clone has only a few counts. The J gene is TRBJ2-1, the V gene TRBV25-1, with TRBD1 identical over 8 bases. The V and J ends lost 1 base and 3 bases, in that order; junction bases with no gene match: 2. Germline-derived CDR1 and CDR2 are MGHDK and SYGVNS. The CDR3 runs 15 residues. CDR3 region: CASSESGQDYNEQFF. In nucleotides, the CDR3 is TGTGCCAGCAGTGAATCGGGACAGGACTACAATGAGCAGTTCTTC. Full variable domain (remainder filled in from reference TRBV25-1 and TRBJ2-1): EADIYQTPRYLVIGTGKKITLECSQTMGHDKMYWYQQDPGMELHLIHYSYGVNSTEKGDLSSESTVSRIRTEHFPLTLESARPSHTSQYLCASSESGQDYNEQFFGPGTRLTVL.

The chain combines TRBV29-1 with TRBJ1-5; 8 bases fit TRBD1. This CDR3 comprises 13 residues. With V trimmed by 6 bases and J by 7 bases, 8 bases remained unmatched. Germline V gene lookup returns CDR1 SQVTM and CDR2 ANQGSEA. This CDR3 is CSVGWDRLQPQHF. The CDR3 DNA reads as TGCAGCGTGGGGTGGGACAGGTTGCAGCCCCAGCATTTT.

The V call is TRBV30, the J call TRBJ1-5; TRBD1 matches 7 bases. The CDR3 extends over 17 amino acids. V shed 5 bases, J shed 0 bases, and the junction held 13 bases outside the gene matches. CDR1 is GTSNPN, CDR2 SVGIG, per germline (reference sequence). The CDR3 reads CAWAAPGQRNSNQPQHF. CDR3 sequence (DNA): TGTGCCTGGGCAGCTCCGGGACAGCGTAATAGCAATCAGCCCCAGCATTTT.

The chain carries TRBV27 and TRBJ1-2; maybe TRBD1 (6 bases). The germline V and J ends were trimmed by 1 base and 4 bases, with 16 bases remaining between them. Germline assignment: CDR1 MNHEY and CDR2 SMNVEV (reference sequence). The CDR3 has 16 residues. CDR3 sequence reads: CASSLFPVEGGYGYTF. CDR3 coding DNA: TGTGCCAGCAGTTTATTTCCCGTGGAAGGGGGCTATGGCTACACCTTC.

This chain connects TRBV5-1 to TRBJ1-2; D ambiguous. From germline, CDR1 is SGHRS and CDR2 YFSETQ. The V and J ends lost 7 bases and 4 bases respectively, with 11 bases between them. This CDR3 is built from 12 residues. CDR3 loop: CASAVGVYGYTF. CDR3 in DNA: TGCGCCAGCGCGGTCGGAGTCTATGGCTACACCTTC.

V gene TRBV11-2 combines with J gene TRBJ1-1; D is undetermined. The V end lost 3 bases, the J end lost 1 base, and 6 bases lay between the germline ends. This CDR3 has 13 amino acids. Germline values: CDR1 SGHAT, CDR2 FQNNGV. In DNA, the CDR3 is TGTGCCAGCAGCTTGTCATGGAACACTGAAGCTTTCTTT. Translated: CASSLSWNTEAFF. The full variable domain, rest sourced from reference TRBV11-2 and TRBJ1-1, is EAGVAQSPRYKIIEKRQSVAFWCNPISGHATLYWYQQILGQGPKLLIQFQNNGVVDDSQLPKDRFSAERLKGVDSTLKIQPAKLEDSAVYLCASSLSWNTEAFFGQGTRLTVV.

The chain links TRBV28 to TRBJ1-4, with TRBD1 matching over 7 bases. The CDR3 sequence is 15 residues long. Germline CDR1 is MDHEN and CDR2 is SYDVKM. The ends lost 6 bases at V and 3 bases at J; junction bases unmatched: 7. CDR3 coding DNA: TGTGCCAGCAGCCCACAGGGGCTTGCTAATGAAAAACTGTTTTTT. As protein: CASSPQGLANEKLFF.

The V gene is TRBV18, the J gene TRBJ1-2; maybe TRBD1 (5 bases). Germline CDR1 is KGHSH and CDR2 is LQKENI. This CDR3 is 13 amino acids long. The V gene lost 0 bases and the J gene lost 7 bases, with 9 bases spanning the gap. Written as DNA, the CDR3 is TGTGCCAGCTCACCACCTTCCGGGGGTGGCTACACCTTC. It specifies CASSPPSGGGYTF. Together with reference TRBV18 and TRBJ1-2, the CDR3 gives the full variable domain: NAGVMQNPRHLVRRRGQEARLRCSPMKGHSHVYWYRQLPEEGLKFMVYLQKENIIDESGMPKERFSAEFPKEGPSILRIQQVVRGDSAAYFCASSPPSGGGYTFGSGTRLTVV.

The chain combines TRBV18 with TRBJ2-7, with D possibly matching TRBD1 (6 bases). From germline, CDR1 is KGHSH and CDR2 LQKENI. Trimming shortened V by 2 bases and J by 1 base, and 12 bases separated the two germline ends. The CDR3 runs 15 residues. The CDR3 bases are TGTGCCAGCTCACCAAGGCAGGGGTGGTCCTACGAGCAGTACTTC. Translated, it gives CASSPRQGWSYEQYF.

This chain joins TRBV10-3 and TRBJ1-5; 11 nucleotides align to TRBD1. The CDR3 covers 17 residues. After removal of 6 bases from V and 6 bases from J, the junction contained 13 bases not matched to a gene. Looked up from germline, CDR1 is ENHRY and CDR2 is SYGVKD. The CDR3 spells CAISSSWTGGAGQPQHF. CDR3 nucleotides: TGTGCCATCAGCTCCAGCTGGACAGGGGGCGCCGGTCAGCCCCAGCATTTT.

J is TRBJ2-5 and V is TRBV25-1; unclear D gene. Germline V CDR1 and CDR2: MGHDK, SYGVNS. The CDR3 contains 10 residues. Trimming pared 6 bases from V and 5 bases from J, leaving 4 bases between. Here the CDR3 DNA reads TGTGCCAGCAGGCGGGAGACCCAGTACTTC. It yields the protein CASRRETQYF.

This chain joins TRBV7-2 and TRBJ1-5, with unresolved D. The CDR3 runs 15 residues. Germline V gene sequence: CDR1 SGHTA, CDR2 FQGNSA. The ends were cut back, 3 bases at V and 0 bases at J, with 9 bases in the middle. The CDR3 DNA is TGTGCCAGCAGCTTTTCCGGGAATAGCAATCAGCCCCAGCATTTT. As protein: CASSFSGNSNQPQHF.

CDR3 sequence reads: CAWSVLQQGVSPLHF. CDR3 DNA sequence: TGTGCCTGGAGTGTACTACAACAGGGAGTCTCACCCCTCCACTTT. V is TRBV30 and J is TRBJ1-6; tentatively, D is TRBD1 (6 bases). CDR1 and CDR2 (germline): GTSNPN, SVGIG (reference sequence). There are 15 residues in the CDR3. The germline V and J ends were trimmed by 0 bases and 10 bases, with 16 bases remaining between them.

The chain couples TRBV29-1 to TRBJ2-1, with 9 nucleotides matching TRBD2. There are 20 residues in the CDR3. V dropped 4 bases and J dropped 0; count of bases not matched to a gene: 19. Germline V lookup: CDR1 SQVTM, CDR2 ANQGSEA. In DNA form, the CDR3 reads TGCAGCGTTGCTGGTTTTTTGGCGGGGGGGCGATTGAGCTCCTACAATGAGCAGTTCTTC. Residues: CSVAGFLAGGRLSSYNEQFF.

The V gene is TRBV11-2, the J gene TRBJ1-1; D remains ambiguous. The CDR3 is 14 residues long. From germline, CDR1 is SGHAT and CDR2 FQNNGV. Deletions cut 2 bases from V and 2 bases from J, with 9 bases between. The CDR3: CASSLRSRNTEAFF. CDR3 nucleotide sequence: TGTGCCAGCAGCTTAAGATCTAGAAACACTGAAGCTTTCTTT. Looking up the rest from reference TRBV11-2 and TRBJ1-1 gives the full variable domain: EAGVAQSPRYKIIEKRQSVAFWCNPISGHATLYWYQQILGQGPKLLIQFQNNGVVDDSQLPKDRFSAERLKGVDSTLKIQPAKLEDSAVYLCASSLRSRNTEAFFGQGTRLTVV.

The rearrangement joins TRBV7-9 to TRBJ2-7; D unresolved. Germline values: CDR1 SEHNR, CDR2 FQNEAQ (reference sequence). Deletions cut 10 bases from V and 0 bases from J, with 10 bases between. This CDR3 spans 12 amino acids. The CDR3 DNA follows: TGTGCCACCGTCCCGTACTCCTACGAGCAGTACTTC. Translated, it gives CATVPYSYEQYF.

Only one count was recorded for this clone. V gene TRBV6-1 combines with J gene TRBJ2-5, with D perhaps matching TRBD2 (6 bases). This CDR3 spans 14 amino acids. V lost 1 base and J lost 2, with 8 bases in between. Germline V gene data show CDR1 as MNHNS and CDR2 as SASEGT. DNA of the CDR3: TGTGCCAGCAGTGAAGGTCGGGAGCAAGAGACCCAGTACTTC. Translated, it gives CASSEGREQETQYF.